This entry features one T cell receptor beta chain sequence. No antigen is known for it. The repertoire was sequenced with immunoSEQ multiplex PCR; TCRdb's copy has only in-frame clones and lacks some. Of 140,000 to 150,000 clones in the sample, about 92% were seen once. The source of the sample is a study of T cell responses to AZD1222 COVID-19 vaccine. Broader study findings: Spike-specific TCR depth and breadth grew after two AZD1222 doses. Clonal diversity was possibly underestimated, and white British individuals and females predominated among donors. Of the AZD1222 recipients, only 5 or 6 were seropositive at baseline.

Germline assignment: CDR1 SGHNT and CDR2 YENEEA. J gave up 8 bases and V 1 base, and 15 bases lay outside the gene matches. CDR3 size: 18 residues. The material was peripheral blood, obtained on day 0 of AZD1222 vaccination. The sequence derives from an adult in good health. The rearrangement uses TRBV11-3 and TRBJ2-1; TRBD2 aligns across 9 bases. CDR3 protein: CASSLVPTSGAGRDEQFF. DNA of the CDR3: TGTGCCAGCAGCTTAGTTCCGACTAGCGGAGCCGGTAGGGATGAGCAGTTCTTC.